This TCR beta chain was captured in a study of human T cells and chemical hapten exposure. Overall study findings and caveats: The study found that DPC sensitization did not change TCRs above 1 in 1000 frequency.

Extraction of total RNA was performed on unfractionated whole blood. Single cDNA molecules in the library carried unique molecular identifiers attached during preparation. TCRdb re-called the reads through MiXCR, storing one row per CDR3 protein. Of 95,000 to 150,000 distinct CDR3 sequences in the sample, over 7.5% were seen once. With regard to this clonotype: Its antigen is still unknown.

CDR3 length equals 15 residues. Trimming removed 6 bases from V and 7 bases from J; junction bases left unmatched: 5. Per germline, CDR1 MRHNA and CDR2 SNTAGT. Sequenced input: whole blood. This receptor was obtained from a human donor in good health. Some clones in this sample may be carry-over from other donors' samples. The gene calls are TRBV6-4 and TRBJ2-1; 14 bases line up with TRBD2. CDR3 residues: CASSATSGGVNEQFF. The CDR3 nucleotides are TGTGCCAGCAGCGCGACTAGCGGGGGGGTGAATGAGCAGTTCTTC.